What follows is one T cell receptor (beta chain) and its context. There are 13 residues in the CDR3. Germline loops: CDR1 SGHTS, CDR2 YDEGEE. V lost 1 base and J lost 1, with 5 bases in between. The sample comes from a study of OX40 agonist ivuxolimab in advanced cancers. The repertoire was sequenced with immunoSEQ multiplex PCR; TCRdb's copy has only in-frame clones and lacks some. The sample carries tens of thousands of clones, 70% to 90% recorded once. The V gene is TRBV5-8, the J gene TRBJ1-2; no firm D call. The receptor comes from an adult with an advanced solid tumor such as melanoma, head and neck, liver or kidney cancer. The sample here was CD4+ or CD8+ T cells sorted from blood, taken in a trial of the OX40 agonist ivuxolimab. This CDR3 is CASSLSLNYGYTF. CDR3 DNA sequence: TGTGCCAGCAGCTTGTCTCTTAACTATGGCTACACCTTC. Variable domain in full (rest from reference TRBV5-8 and TRBJ1-2): EAGVTQSPTHLIKTRGQQATLRCSPISGHTSVYWYQQALGLGLQFLLWYDEGEERNRGNFPPRFSGRQFPNYSSELNVNALELEDSALYLCASSLSLNYGYTFGSGTRLTVV.